The text below deals with one TCR beta chain. Its antigen remains unknown. This table comes from immunoSEQ multiplex PCR, and its TCRdb copy is limited to in-frame clones, with some not included. The sample consists of 35,000 to 55,000 clones, around 90% of them appearing once. This entry is derived from a study of OX40 agonist ivuxolimab in advanced cancers. Overall study context: Dose-escalation patients had hepatocellular carcinoma, melanoma, renal cell or head and neck cancer. Past anti-PD-1, anti-PD-L1 or anti-CTLA-4 therapy was accepted, and 40% to 50% had received some.

Whole-study findings and limits: Circulating CD4+ and CD8+ T cells showed clonal expansion by week 6 at 0.1 to 3.0 mg/kg.

The TCR comes from an adult with an advanced solid tumor such as melanoma, head and neck, liver or kidney cancer. Sequencing was performed on CD4+ or CD8+ T cells sorted from blood, taken in a trial of the OX40 agonist ivuxolimab.

CDR3 region: CASSLWIGTNTGELFF. The CDR3 DNA reads TGTGCCAGCAGCCTCTGGATAGGGACGAACACCGGGGAGCTGTTTTTT. V and J are TRBV7-9 and TRBJ2-2; D not certain. CDR3 length: 16 residues. V lost 5 bases and J 0 bases, leaving 13 bases between the germline ends. Germline CDR1 and CDR2: SEHNR and FQNEAQ (reference sequence).